The sequence of this TCR beta chain was determined in a study of T-cell memory formation after mild COVID-19. The sample holds a few counts of this clonotype. Per the germline V gene, CDR1 is SQVTM and CDR2 is ANQGSEA. This CDR3 is built from 13 residues. Amplification by 5'RACE using constant-segment primers produced TCR alpha and TCR beta cDNA libraries that carried sample barcodes and UMIs. TCRdb fed the 5' RACE reads into MiXCR, producing one record per CDR3 protein. The repertoire includes 350,000 to 500,000 distinct CDR3 sequences, about 22% of them detected once, and 10% to 15% sits in the top ten.

The source of this sequence is an adult woman who had mild COVID-19 (a few samples of this study predate the infection). Cell type and time point are not known. Material: PBMCs or a T cell subset sorted from them (not recorded which). The chain couples TRBV29-1 to TRBJ2-5; 7 nucleotides match TRBD1. In nucleotides, the CDR3 is TGCAGTCACGGGGACGACAGGGTAGGGACCCAGTACTTC. As protein: CSHGDDRVGTQYF.